The 2 T cell receptor beta chains below all came from one sample that was sequenced in a study of Graves' ophthalmopathy and Graves' hyperthyroidism. Amplification targeted the TCR beta CDR3 regions, with RNA transcripts as the source material. HTBI primers were employed in first-round RT-PCR, then a second-round multiplex PCR followed. TCRdb re-called the multiplex PCR reads through MiXCR, storing one row per CDR3 protein. The sample records about 700,000 distinct CDR3 sequences, more than 40% being singletons. Sequencing input: peripheral blood. These receptor sequences come from an adult man with Graves' ophthalmopathy.

The chain links TRBV6-5 to TRBJ2-3; 8 nucleotides agree with TRBD1. This CDR3 is 13 amino acids long. Per the germline V gene, CDR1 is MNHEY and CDR2 is SVGAGI. J lost 1 base, V lost 10 bases, and 4 bases had no gene match. CDR3: CATRTGRTDTQYF. In nucleotides, the CDR3 is TGTGCCACAAGGACAGGGCGCACAGATACGCAGTATTTT.

This clonotype has a count of ten or more. The rearrangement links TRBV25-1 to TRBJ2-2; 11 bases match TRBD1. Germline V lookup: CDR1 MGHDK, CDR2 SYGVNS. This CDR3 contains 14 residues. The V segment lost 6 bases and the J segment 5 bases; nucleotides outside the gene matches: 2. This CDR3 reads CASRGTGGTGELFF. CDR3 nucleotide sequence: TGTGCCAGCAGGGGGACAGGGGGAACCGGGGAGCTGTTTTTT.